This TCR beta chain was recovered during a study of blood T cell repertoires in COVID-19. Background on the study: The United States, Italy and Spain supplied acute and convalescent COVID-19 samples. T cells, B-cell-depleted T cells, or PBMCs supplied cDNA or gDNA.

The CDR3 consists of 16 residues. Trimming took off 0 bases at V and 5 bases at J, with 16 bases between the two ends. Germline V lookup: CDR1 KGHSH, CDR2 LQKENI. As processed by the authors: Scientists estimated how many nucleated cells there were by amplifying reference gene primers. The repertoire was sequenced with immunoSEQ multiplex PCR; TCRdb's copy has only in-frame clones and lacks some. V and J calls and clone size follow that table, whereas D and trimming were derived from the DNA. The table has approximately 140,000 clones, 85% to 90% seen once. This receptor was taken from a man between 65 and 80 years old with active COVID-19. The sample taken for sequencing was peripheral blood. This chain uses TRBV18 with TRBJ1-2; D possibly corresponds to TRBD1 (5 bases). CDR3 residues: CASSPPGQAYLYGYTF. The CDR3 DNA sequence: TGTGCCAGCTCACCACCGGGGCAGGCTTATTTATATGGCTACACCTTC.